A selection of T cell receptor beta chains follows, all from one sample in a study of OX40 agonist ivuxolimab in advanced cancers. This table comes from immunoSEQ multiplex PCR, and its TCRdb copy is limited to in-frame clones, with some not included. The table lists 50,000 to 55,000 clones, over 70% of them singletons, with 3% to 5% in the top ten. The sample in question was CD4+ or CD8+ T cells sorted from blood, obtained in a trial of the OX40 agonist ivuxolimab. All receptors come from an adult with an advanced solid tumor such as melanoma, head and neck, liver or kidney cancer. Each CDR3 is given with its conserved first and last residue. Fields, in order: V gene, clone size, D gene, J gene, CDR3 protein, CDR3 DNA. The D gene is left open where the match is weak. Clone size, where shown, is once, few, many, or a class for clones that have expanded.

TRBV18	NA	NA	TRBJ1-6	CASSPPQRPLHF	TGTGCCAGCTCACCCCCCCAGAGACCCCTCCACTTT
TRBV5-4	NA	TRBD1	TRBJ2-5	CASSPPGTGLKTQYF	TGTGCCAGCAGCCCGCCGGGGACAGGGTTGAAGACCCAGTACTTC
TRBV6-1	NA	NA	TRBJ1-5	CASSEYRNSNQPQHF	TGTGCCAGCAGTGAATATCGGAATAGCAATCAGCCCCAGCATTTT
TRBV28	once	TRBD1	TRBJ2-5	CASTSYGQGLMETQYF	TGTGCCAGCACCTCATATGGACAGGGTCTGATGGAGACCCAGTACTTC
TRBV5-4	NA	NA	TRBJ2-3	CASSLKTSTDTQYF	TGTGCCAGCAGCTTGAAGACTAGCACAGATACGCAGTATTTT
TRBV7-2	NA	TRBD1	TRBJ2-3	CASSDRDRGTDTQYF	TGTGCCAGCAGCGACCGGGACAGGGGGACAGATACGCAGTATTTT
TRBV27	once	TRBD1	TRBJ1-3	CASSYRTGGNSYSGNTIYF	TGTGCCAGCAGTTATCGGACAGGGGGTAACTCTTACTCTGGAAACACCATATATTTT
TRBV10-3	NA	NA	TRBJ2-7	CAISAQGTYEQYF	TGTGCCATCAGTGCTCAGGGGACCTACGAGCAGTACTTC
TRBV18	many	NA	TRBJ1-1	CASSPLNTNTEAFF	TGTGCCAGCTCACCACTTAACACGAACACTGAAGCTTTCTTT
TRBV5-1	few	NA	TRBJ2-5	CASRHGRGSGAYQETQYF	TGCGCCAGCAGACATGGAAGGGGTAGCGGAGCGTACCAAGAGACCCAGTACTTC
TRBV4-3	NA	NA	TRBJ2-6	CASSPTVRGAFGGANVLTF	TGCGCCAGCAGCCCCACGGTCCGGGGTGCATTCGGTGGGGCCAACGTCCTGACTTTC
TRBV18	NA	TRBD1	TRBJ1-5	CASSPAGTGSNQPQHF	TGTGCCAGCTCACCGGCGGGGACAGGAAGCAATCAGCCCCAGCATTTT
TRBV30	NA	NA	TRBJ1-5	CAWSEGRSNQPQHF	TGTGCCTGGAGTGAGGGGCGTAGCAATCAGCCCCAGCATTTT
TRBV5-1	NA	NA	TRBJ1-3	CASSSTGFGNTIYF	TGCGCCAGCAGCTCCACAGGGTTCGGAAACACCATATATTTT
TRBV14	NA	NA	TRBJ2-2	CASSQPGLPTGELFF	TGTGCCAGCAGCCAACCGGGACTGCCAACCGGGGAGCTGTTTTTT
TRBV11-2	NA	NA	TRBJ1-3	CASSRGTPGSGNTIYF	TGTGCCAGCAGCAGGGGGACCCCCGGCTCTGGAAACACCATATATTTT
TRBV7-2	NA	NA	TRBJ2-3	CASRRVLGAVDTQYF	TGTGCCAGCAGAAGAGTCTTAGGCGCGGTGGATACGCAGTATTTT
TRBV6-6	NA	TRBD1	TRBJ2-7	CASRGTGDLSSYEQYF	TGTGCCAGCAGGGGGACAGGAGACCTAAGCTCCTACGAGCAGTACTTC
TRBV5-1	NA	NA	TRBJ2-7	CASSLNGDYEQYF	TGCGCCAGCAGCTTGAACGGGGACTACGAGCAGTACTTC
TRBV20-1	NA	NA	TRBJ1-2	CSARTVNGYTF	TGCAGTGCTAGGACAGTAAATGGCTACACCTTC
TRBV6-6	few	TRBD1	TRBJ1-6	CASSSRGQGESPLHF	TGTGCCAGCAGTTCCAGGGGACAGGGGGAATCACCCCTCCACTTT
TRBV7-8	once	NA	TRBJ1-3	CASRNRGGGNTIYF	TGTGCCAGCAGAAATAGGGGAGGTGGAAACACCATATATTTT
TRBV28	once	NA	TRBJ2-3	CASSLSTDTQYF	TGTGCCAGCAGTTTATCCACCGATACGCAGTATTTT
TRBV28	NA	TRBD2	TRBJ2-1	CASSLVSGKGINEQFF	TGTGCCAGCAGTTTGGTTAGCGGGAAAGGTATCAATGAGCAGTTCTTC
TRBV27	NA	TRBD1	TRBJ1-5	CASSPRQGGGNQPQHF	TGTGCCAGCAGTCCCCGACAGGGGGGAGGCAATCAGCCCCAGCATTTT
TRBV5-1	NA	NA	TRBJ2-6	CASSLGVLANVLTF	TGCGCCAGCAGCTTGGGTGTCCTGGCCAACGTCCTGACTTTC
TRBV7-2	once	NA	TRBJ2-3	CASSLGQGMATDTQYF	TGTGCCAGCAGCTTAGGGCAGGGTATGGCCACAGATACGCAGTATTTT
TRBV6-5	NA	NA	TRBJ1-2	CASSYSIGNGYTF	TGTGCCAGCAGTTACTCGATAGGAAATGGCTACACCTTC
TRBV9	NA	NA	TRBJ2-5	CASSVASGSLGETQYF	TGTGCCAGCAGCGTAGCTTCCGGGAGCCTAGGAGAGACCCAGTACTTC
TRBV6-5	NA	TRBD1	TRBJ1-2	CASGPGQAGYGYTF	TGTGCCAGCGGGCCGGGACAGGCGGGCTATGGCTACACCTTC
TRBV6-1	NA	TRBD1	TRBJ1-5	CASSLQGNQPQHF	TGTGCCAGCAGCCTACAGGGGAATCAGCCCCAGCATTTT
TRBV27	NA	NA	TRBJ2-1	CASSLNSVINNEQFF	TGTGCCAGCAGTTTGAACTCTGTAATTAACAATGAGCAGTTCTTC
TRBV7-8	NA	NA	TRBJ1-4	CASSSWGRIDNEKLFF	TGTGCCAGCAGCTCGTGGGGCAGAATTGATAATGAAAAACTGTTTTTT
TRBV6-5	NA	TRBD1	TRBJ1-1	CASSYDRVNTEAFF	TGTGCCAGCAGTTACGACAGGGTTAACACTGAAGCTTTCTTT
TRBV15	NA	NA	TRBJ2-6	CATSPQPRAGANVLTF	TGTGCCACCAGTCCCCAGCCCAGGGCTGGGGCCAACGTCCTGACTTTC
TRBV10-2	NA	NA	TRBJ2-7	CASMHPADSSYEQYF	TGCGCCAGCATGCATCCCGCAGATAGTTCCTACGAGCAGTACTTC
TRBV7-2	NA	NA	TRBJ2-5	CASSSGQETQYF	TGTGCCAGCAGCTCGGGCCAAGAGACCCAGTACTTC
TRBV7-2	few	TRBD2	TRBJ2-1	CASSLAGGRYNEQFF	TGTGCCAGCAGCCTAGCGGGGGGGCGTTACAATGAGCAGTTCTTC
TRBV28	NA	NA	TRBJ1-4	CASSSGQDPFGKLFF	TGTGCCAGCAGTTCGGGCCAGGACCCGTTTGGGAAACTGTTTTTT
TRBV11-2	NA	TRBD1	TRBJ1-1	CASSLARNRGKRDTEAFF	TGTGCCAGCAGCTTAGCCCGCAACAGGGGGAAGAGGGACACTGAAGCTTTCTTT
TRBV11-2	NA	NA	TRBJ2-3	CASSPQTDTQYF	TGTGCCAGCAGCCCTCAAACAGATACGCAGTATTTT
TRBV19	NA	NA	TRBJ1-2	CASSDYYGYTF	TGTGCCAGTAGTGACTACTATGGCTACACCTTC
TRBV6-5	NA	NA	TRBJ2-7	CASSKQGYGYEQYF	TGTGCCAGCAGTAAACAGGGCTACGGCTACGAGCAGTACTTC
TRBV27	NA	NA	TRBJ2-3	CASKVLPQGLDTDTQYF	TGTGCCAGCAAAGTACTCCCCCAGGGATTAGACACAGATACGCAGTATTTT
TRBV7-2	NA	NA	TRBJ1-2	CASSYDTFLYYGYTF	TGTGCCAGCAGCTATGACACCTTCCTTTACTATGGCTACACCTTC
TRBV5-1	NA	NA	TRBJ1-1	CASSLKDAVNTEAFF	TGCGCCAGCAGCTTAAAGGACGCGGTTAACACTGAAGCTTTCTTT
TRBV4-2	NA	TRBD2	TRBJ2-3	CASSQFPGGSGPTDTQYF	TGTGCCAGCAGCCAATTTCCGGGGGGTAGCGGGCCCACAGATACGCAGTATTTT
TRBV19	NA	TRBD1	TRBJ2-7	CASSRDRGKEYEQYF	TGTGCCAGTAGTAGGGACAGGGGTAAGGAGTACGAGCAGTACTTC